The 10 T cell receptor beta chains below all came from one sample that was sequenced in a study of shared clonotypes between healthy human individuals. Sequencing used immunoSEQ multiplex PCR; TCRdb keeps in-frame clones, though not all of them. The sample carries 2 million to 2.5 million clones, over 85% recorded once. The sample comprised naive CD4+ T cells from PBMCs. As to subset: CD45RA+ positively selected. These receptors were taken from a man younger than 35 in good health. Some clones in this sample may be carry-over from other donors' samples.

The V gene is TRBV7-9, the J gene TRBJ1-1; D remains unclear. V was trimmed by 2 bases and J by 5 bases, leaving 15 bases between them. The CDR3 loop spans 15 amino acids. Germline lookup yields CDR1 SEHNR and CDR2 FQNEAQ (reference sequence). The chain's CDR3 is CASSLLGPLRTEAFF. CDR3 nucleotide sequence: TGTGCCAGCAGCTTACTGGGTCCGTTGAGAACTGAAGCTTTCTTT.

The V gene is TRBV6-1, the J gene TRBJ2-7, with D possibly called TRBD1 or TRBD2 (5 bases each). Deletions cut 1 base from V and 7 bases from J, with 14 bases between. Germline V gene lookup returns CDR1 MNHNS and CDR2 SASEGT. The CDR3 spans 14 residues. The CDR3 DNA reads as TGTGCCAGCAGTGAAGTGGGACGGCGGTCGGAGCAGTACTTC. Translating it yields CASSEVGRRSEQYF.

This chain uses TRBV2 with TRBJ1-2, with 7 bases lining up with TRBD1. V was clipped by 3 bases and J by 9 bases; unmatched bases: 10. The CDR3 spans 14 residues. CDR1 is SNHLY and CDR2 is FYNNEI in the germline V gene. CDR3 DNA sequence: TGTGCCAGCAGTGAGATGGCCAGGGGGTTAAGCTACACCTTC. This encodes CASSEMARGLSYTF.

This chain links TRBV7-6 with TRBJ2-7, with TRBD2 identical over 7 bases. Germline CDR1 reads SGHVS; CDR2 reads FNYEAQ. The trim removed 3 bases at V and 13 bases at J, leaving 15 bases unmatched. The CDR3 sequence is 14 residues long. In DNA, the CDR3 is TGTGCCAGCAGCTTGGACGGGAGGTCTTACGAGACCTACTTC. The encoded protein is CASSLDGRSYETYF.

The gene calls are TRBV29-1 and TRBJ2-7; TRBD2 matches 11 bases. Losses at the gene ends were 5 bases for V and 3 bases for J; bases not matched to a gene: 9. This CDR3 has 15 residues. CDR1 is SQVTM and CDR2 is ANQGSEA in the germline V gene. CDR3 in DNA: TGCAGCGTTCGAGTACTAGCGGGAGTAGACTACGAGCAGTACTTC. Encoded protein: CSVRVLAGVDYEQYF.

CDR3 bases: TGTGCCAGCAGTTCGGGACCGCAGTCTGGAGAGACCCAGTACTTC. Protein sequence: CASSSGPQSGETQYF. J is TRBJ2-5 and V is TRBV6-5, with D perhaps given as TRBD1 or TRBD2 (5 bases each). This CDR3 is built from 15 residues. V was pared by 4 bases and J by 4 bases, with 16 bases between. The germline CDR1 and CDR2 sequences are MNHEY and SVGAGI.

The V and J genes are TRBV20-1 and TRBJ1-3, with D perhaps TRBD1 (5 bases). The CDR3 totals 11 residues. With 1 base removed from V and 8 bases from J, the gap between germline ends came to 6 bases. CDR1 and CDR2 from the germline V gene are DFQATT and SNEGSKA (reference sequence). The CDR3 nucleotides are TGCAGTGCTAGAGTACAGGACACCATATATTTT. Its translation: CSARVQDTIYF.

V is TRBV7-9 and J is TRBJ1-5; 9 positions agree with TRBD1. This CDR3 spans 17 amino acids. Looked up from germline, CDR1 is SEHNR and CDR2 is FQNEAQ (reference sequence). The junction had 19 bases not matched to a gene; V was cut back by 10 bases and J by 6 bases. CDR3 protein: CAIKTGGKLRLGQPQHF. The CDR3 DNA reads TGTGCCATCAAGACAGGGGGTAAATTAAGGCTTGGTCAGCCCCAGCATTTT. The variable domain in full, with the rest retrieved from reference TRBV7-9 and TRBJ1-5, is DTGVSQNPRHKITKRGQNVTFRCDPISEHNRLYWYRQTLGQGPEFLTYFQNEAQLEKSRLLSDRFSAERPKGSFSTLEIQRTEQGDSAMYLCAIKTGGKLRLGQPQHFGDGTRLSIL.

V and J are TRBV7-9 and TRBJ2-1; either TRBD1 or TRBD2 may supply D (5 bases each). Germline V gene data show CDR1 as SEHNR and CDR2 as FQNEAQ (reference sequence). Trimming cost V 5 bases and J 7 bases, with 18 bases left between them. This CDR3 has 15 amino acids. CDR3 in amino acids: CASSLRDARLNEQFF. In nucleotides, the CDR3 is TGTGCCAGCAGCCTCCGGGACGCGCGACTGAATGAGCAGTTCTTC.

The chain links TRBV6-4 to TRBJ1-2; D is unclear. CDR3 size: 14 residues. The V end was cut by 0 bases, the J end by 4 bases, with 9 bases between. Germline CDR1 is MRHNA and CDR2 is SNTAGT. The CDR3 spells CASSDSHGSYGYTF. In DNA, the CDR3 is TGTGCCAGCAGTGACTCGCACGGGAGCTATGGCTACACCTTC.